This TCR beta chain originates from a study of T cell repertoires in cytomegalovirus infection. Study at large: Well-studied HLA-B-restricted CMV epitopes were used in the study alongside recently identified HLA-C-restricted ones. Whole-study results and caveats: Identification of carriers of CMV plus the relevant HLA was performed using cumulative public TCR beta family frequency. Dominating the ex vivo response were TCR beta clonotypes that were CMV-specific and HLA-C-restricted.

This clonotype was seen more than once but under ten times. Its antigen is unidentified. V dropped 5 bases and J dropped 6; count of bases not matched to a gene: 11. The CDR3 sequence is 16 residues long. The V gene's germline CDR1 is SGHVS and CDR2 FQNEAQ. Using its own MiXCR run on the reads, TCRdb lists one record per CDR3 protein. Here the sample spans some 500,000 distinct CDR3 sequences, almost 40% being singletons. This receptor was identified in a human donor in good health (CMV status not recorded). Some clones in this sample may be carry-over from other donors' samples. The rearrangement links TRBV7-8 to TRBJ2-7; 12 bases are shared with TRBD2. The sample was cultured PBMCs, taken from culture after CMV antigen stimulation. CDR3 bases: TGTGCCAGCAGCCCCAGAGGTACTAGCGGGGGGCTCGAGCAGTACTTC. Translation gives CASSPRGTSGGLEQYF.